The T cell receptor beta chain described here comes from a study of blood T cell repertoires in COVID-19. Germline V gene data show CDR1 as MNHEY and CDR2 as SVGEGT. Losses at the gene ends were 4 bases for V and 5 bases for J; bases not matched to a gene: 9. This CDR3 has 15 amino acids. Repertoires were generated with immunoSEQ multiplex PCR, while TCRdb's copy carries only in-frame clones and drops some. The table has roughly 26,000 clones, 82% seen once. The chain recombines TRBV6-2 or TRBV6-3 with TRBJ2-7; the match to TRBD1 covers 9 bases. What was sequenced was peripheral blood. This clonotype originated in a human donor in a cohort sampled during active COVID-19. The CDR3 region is CASSSFSGQGHEQYF. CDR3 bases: TGTGCCAGCAGTTCCTTTTCGGGACAGGGCCACGAGCAGTACTTC.